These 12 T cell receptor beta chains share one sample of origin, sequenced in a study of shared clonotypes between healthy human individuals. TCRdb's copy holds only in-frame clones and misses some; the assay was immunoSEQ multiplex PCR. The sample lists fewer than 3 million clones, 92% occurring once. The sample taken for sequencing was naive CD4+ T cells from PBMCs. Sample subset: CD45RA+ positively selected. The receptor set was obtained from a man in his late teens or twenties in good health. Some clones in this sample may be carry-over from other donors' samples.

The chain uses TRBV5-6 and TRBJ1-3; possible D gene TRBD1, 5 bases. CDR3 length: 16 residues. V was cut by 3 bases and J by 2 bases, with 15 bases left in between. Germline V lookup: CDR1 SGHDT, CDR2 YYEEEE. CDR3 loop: CASSYLNRRAGNTIYF. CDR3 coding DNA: TGTGCCAGCAGCTACCTGAACAGGAGGGCTGGAAACACCATATATTTT. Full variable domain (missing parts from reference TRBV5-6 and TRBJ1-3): DAGVTQSPTHLIKTRGQQVTLRCSPKSGHDTVSWYQQALGQGPQFIFQYYEEEERQRGNFPDRFSGHQFPNYSSELNVNALLLGDSALYLCASSYLNRRAGNTIYFGEGSWLTVV.

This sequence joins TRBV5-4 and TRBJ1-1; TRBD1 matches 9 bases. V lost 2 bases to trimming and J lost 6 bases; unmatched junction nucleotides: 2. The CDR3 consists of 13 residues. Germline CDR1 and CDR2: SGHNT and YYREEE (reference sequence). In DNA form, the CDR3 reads TGTGCCAGCAGCTTACAGGGGGCGGCTGAAGCTTTCTTT. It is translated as CASSLQGAAEAFF.

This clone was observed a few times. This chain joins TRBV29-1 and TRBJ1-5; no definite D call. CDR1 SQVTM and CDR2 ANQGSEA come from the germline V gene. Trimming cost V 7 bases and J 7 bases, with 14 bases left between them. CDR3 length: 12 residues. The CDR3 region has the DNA TGCAGCGCGCGAAACCAATTCCAGCCCCAGCATTTT. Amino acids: CSARNQFQPQHF.

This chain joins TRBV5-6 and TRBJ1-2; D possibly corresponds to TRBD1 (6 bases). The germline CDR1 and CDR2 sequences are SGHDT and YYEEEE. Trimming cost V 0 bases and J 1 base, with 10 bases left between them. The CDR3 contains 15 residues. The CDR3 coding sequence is TGTGCCAGCAGCTTGGCAGGGGCCGTTAACTATGGCTACACCTTC. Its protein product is CASSLAGAVNYGYTF.

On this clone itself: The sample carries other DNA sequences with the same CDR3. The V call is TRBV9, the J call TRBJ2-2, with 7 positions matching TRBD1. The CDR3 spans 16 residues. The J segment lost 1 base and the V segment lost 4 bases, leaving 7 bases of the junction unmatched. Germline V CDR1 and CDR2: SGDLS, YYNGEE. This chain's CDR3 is CASSPRGDRNTGELFF. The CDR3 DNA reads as TGTGCCAGCAGCCCCCGAGGGGACAGGAACACCGGGGAGCTGTTTTTT.

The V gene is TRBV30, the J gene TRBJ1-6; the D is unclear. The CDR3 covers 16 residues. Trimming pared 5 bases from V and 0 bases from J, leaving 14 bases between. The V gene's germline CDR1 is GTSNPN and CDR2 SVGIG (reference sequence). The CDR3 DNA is TGTGCCTGGTCAGGACTTCCCCACTCCTATAATTCACCCCTCCACTTT. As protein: CAWSGLPHSYNSPLHF.

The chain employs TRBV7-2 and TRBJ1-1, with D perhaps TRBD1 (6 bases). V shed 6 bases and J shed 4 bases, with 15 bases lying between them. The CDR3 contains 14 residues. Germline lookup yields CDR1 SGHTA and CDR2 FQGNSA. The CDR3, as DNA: TGTGCCAGCAGGGTTCCCGGGGGGCCCACTGAAGCTTTCTTT. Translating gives CASRVPGGPTEAFF.

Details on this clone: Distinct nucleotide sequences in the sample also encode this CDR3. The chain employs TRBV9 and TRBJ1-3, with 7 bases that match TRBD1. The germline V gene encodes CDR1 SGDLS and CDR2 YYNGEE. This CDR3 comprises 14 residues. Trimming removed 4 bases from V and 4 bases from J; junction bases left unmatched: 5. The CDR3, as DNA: TGTGCCAGCAGCCCTCCAGGGGGGGGAAACACCATATATTTT. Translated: CASSPPGGGNTIYF.

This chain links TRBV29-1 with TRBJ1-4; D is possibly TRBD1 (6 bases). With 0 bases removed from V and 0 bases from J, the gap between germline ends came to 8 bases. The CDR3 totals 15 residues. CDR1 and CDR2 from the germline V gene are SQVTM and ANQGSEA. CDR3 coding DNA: TGCAGCGTTGAAGACAGGGGTGCAACTAATGAAAAACTGTTTTTT. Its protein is CSVEDRGATNEKLFF.

In DNA form, the CDR3 reads TGTGCCAGCAGCCGCGGGGGGGATTATTGGTACAGGGGAGGAGAGACCCAGTACTTC. It specifies CASSRGGDYWYRGGETQYF. V usage is TRBV7-2 and J usage is TRBJ2-5; 9 nucleotides agree with TRBD2. Germline CDR1 is SGHTA and CDR2 is FQGNSA. The length of the CDR3 is 19 residues. With 5 bases clipped from V and 4 bases from J, the junction kept 20 bases outside the gene matches.

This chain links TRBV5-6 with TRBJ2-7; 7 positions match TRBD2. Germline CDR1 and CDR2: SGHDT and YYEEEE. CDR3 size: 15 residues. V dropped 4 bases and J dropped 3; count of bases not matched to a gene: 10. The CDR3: CASSPHAGDYYEQYF. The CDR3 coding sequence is TGTGCCAGCAGCCCCCACGCGGGAGACTACTACGAGCAGTACTTC.

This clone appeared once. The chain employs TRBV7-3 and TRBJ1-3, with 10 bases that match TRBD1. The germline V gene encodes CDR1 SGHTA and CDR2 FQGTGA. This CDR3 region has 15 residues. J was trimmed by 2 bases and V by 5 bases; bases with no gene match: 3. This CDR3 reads CASSLGTGAGNTIYF. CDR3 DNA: TGTGCCAGCAGCCTAGGGACAGGGGCTGGAAACACCATATATTTT.